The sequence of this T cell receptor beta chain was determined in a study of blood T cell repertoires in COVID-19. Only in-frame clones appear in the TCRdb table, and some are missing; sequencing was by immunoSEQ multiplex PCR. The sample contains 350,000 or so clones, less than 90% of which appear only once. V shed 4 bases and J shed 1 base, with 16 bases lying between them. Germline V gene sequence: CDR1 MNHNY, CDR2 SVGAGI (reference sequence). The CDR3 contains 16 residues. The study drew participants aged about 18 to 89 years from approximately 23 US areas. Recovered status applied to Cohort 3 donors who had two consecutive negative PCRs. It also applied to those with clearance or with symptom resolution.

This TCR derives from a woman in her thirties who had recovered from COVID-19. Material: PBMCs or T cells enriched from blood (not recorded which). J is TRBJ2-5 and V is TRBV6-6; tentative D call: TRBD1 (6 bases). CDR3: CASSSTQGLFQETQYF. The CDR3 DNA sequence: TGTGCCAGCAGTTCGACTCAGGGGCTCTTCCAAGAGACCCAGTACTTC.